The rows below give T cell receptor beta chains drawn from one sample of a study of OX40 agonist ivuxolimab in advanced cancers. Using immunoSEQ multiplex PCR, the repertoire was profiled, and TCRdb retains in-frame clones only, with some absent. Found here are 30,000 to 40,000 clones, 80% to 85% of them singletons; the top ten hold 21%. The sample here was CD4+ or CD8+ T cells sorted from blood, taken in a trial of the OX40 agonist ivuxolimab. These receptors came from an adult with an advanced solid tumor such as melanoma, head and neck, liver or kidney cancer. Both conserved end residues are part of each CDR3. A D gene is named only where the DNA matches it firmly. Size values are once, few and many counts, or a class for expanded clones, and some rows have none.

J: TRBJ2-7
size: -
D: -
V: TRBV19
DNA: TGTGCCAGTAGTATTCCGGGACGGACCTACGAGCAGTACTTC
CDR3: CASSIPGRTYEQYF

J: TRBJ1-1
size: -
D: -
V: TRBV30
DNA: TGTGCCTGGAGCTCGGGAACTGAAGCTTTCTTT
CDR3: CAWSSGTEAFF

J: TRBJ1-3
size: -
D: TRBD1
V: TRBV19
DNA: TGTGCCAGTAGCCCTCCGGGACAGGGAAACACCATATATTTT
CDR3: CASSPPGQGNTIYF

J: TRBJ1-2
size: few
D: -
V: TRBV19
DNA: TGTGCCAGTAATGAGGGCAACTATGGCTACACCTTC
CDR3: CASNEGNYGYTF

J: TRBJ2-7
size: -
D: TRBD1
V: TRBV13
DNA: TGTGCCAGCAGCCTCAGACAGGGCTACGAGCAGTACTTC
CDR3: CASSLRQGYEQYF

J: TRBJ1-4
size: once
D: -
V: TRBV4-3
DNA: TGCGCCAGCAGCCAAGATAGCCCGAATACTATCGTGGGAAAACTGTTTTTT
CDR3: CASSQDSPNTIVGKLFF

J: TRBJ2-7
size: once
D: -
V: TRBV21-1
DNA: TGTGCCAGCAGAGTTAGGGGTTTTTACCACGAGCAGTACTTC
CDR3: CASRVRGFYHEQYF

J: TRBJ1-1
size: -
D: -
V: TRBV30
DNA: TGTGCCTGGGCCTGGGGCCAGAACACTGAAGCTTTCTTT
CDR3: CAWAWGQNTEAFF

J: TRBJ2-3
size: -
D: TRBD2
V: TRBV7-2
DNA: TGTGCCAGCAGCGAAAGAGGACTAGCGGGAGCAGATACGCAGTATTTT
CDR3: CASSERGLAGADTQYF

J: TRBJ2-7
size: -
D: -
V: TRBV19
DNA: TGTGCCAGTAGTATAGCGGACAGAGTCTACGAGCAGTACTTC
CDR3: CASSIADRVYEQYF

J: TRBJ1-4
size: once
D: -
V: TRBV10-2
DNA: TGCGCCAGCAGCGCAGGAAGTCAACTGGGAAAACTGTTTTTT
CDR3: CASSAGSQLGKLFF

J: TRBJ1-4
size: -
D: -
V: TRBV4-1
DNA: TGCGCCAGCAGCCAAGTGACATTAATCCAGCGCGAAAAACTGTTTTTT
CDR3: CASSQVTLIQREKLFF

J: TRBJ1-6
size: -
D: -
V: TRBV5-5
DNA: TGTGCCAGCAGGGGTTCGGGAAATTCACCCCTCCACTTT
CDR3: CASRGSGNSPLHF

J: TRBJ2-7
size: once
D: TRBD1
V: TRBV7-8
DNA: TGTGCCAGCAGCGAGGGACAGGGGTCGAGGGAGCAGTACTTC
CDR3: CASSEGQGSREQYF

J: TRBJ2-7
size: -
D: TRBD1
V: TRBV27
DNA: TGTGCCAGCAGTTTAAAGTCAGGGGGCTGGGACGAGCAGTACTTC
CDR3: CASSLKSGGWDEQYF

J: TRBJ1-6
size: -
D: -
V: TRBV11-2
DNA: TGTGCCAGCAGCTTAGCCGATAGTTCACCCCTCCACTTT
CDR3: CASSLADSSPLHF

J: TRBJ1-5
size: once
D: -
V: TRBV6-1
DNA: TGTGCCAGCAGTGAACGGCCGAATCAGCCCCAGCATTTT
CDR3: CASSERPNQPQHF

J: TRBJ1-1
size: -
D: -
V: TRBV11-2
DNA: TGTGCCAGCAGCTCGGGACGGAACACTGAAGCTTTCTTT
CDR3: CASSSGRNTEAFF

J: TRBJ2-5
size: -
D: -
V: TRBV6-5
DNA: TGTGCCAGCAGTTACTCGAGTTCAGGAGAGACCCAGTACTTC
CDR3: CASSYSSSGETQYF

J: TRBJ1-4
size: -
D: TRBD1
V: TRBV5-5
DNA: TGTGCCAGCACCCTGGTCCAGGGGGATGAAAAACTGTTTTTT
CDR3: CASTLVQGDEKLFF

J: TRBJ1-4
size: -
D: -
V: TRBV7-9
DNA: TGTGCCAGCAGCTTAGCGGAAAGGGAAAAACTGTTTTTT
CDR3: CASSLAEREKLFF

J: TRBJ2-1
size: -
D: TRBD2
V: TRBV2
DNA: TGTGCCAGCAGCCAAGCGGGGGGCAATGAGCAGTTCTTC
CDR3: CASSQAGGNEQFF

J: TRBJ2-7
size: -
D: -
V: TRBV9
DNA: TGTGCCAGCAGTGCAACGGGCTACGAGCAGTACTTC
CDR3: CASSATGYEQYF

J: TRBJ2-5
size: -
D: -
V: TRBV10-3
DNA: TGTGCCTCAAGTCTGGGGGCAAGAGGAGAGACCCAGTACTTC
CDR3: CASSLGARGETQYF

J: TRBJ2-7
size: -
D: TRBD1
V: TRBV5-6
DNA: TGTGCCAGCAGCTTGGGTTGGACAGGGAGCGGGTACTTC
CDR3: CASSLGWTGSGYF

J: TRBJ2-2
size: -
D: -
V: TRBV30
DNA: TGTGCCTGGATGCCCCAGGGGAACACCGGGGAGCTGTTTTTT
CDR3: CAWMPQGNTGELFF

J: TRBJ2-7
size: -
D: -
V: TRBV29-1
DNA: TGCAGCGTCACTTTTCAGAGAAACGAGCAGTACTTC
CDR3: CSVTFQRNEQYF

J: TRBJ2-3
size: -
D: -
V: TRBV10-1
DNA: TGCGCCAGCAGTCGAGGGGCCGGGGCCACGCAGTATTTT
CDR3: CASSRGAGATQYF

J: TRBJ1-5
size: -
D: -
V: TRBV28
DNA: TGTGCCAGCAGTTTAAATCCAGGATGGGGCAATCAGCCCCAGCATTTT
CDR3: CASSLNPGWGNQPQHF

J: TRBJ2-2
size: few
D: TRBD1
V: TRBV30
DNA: TGTGCCTGGAACAGGGGGTACGGCACCGGGGAGCTGTTTTTT
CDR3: CAWNRGYGTGELFF

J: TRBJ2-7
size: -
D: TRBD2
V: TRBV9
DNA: TGTGCCAGCAGCGTAGCAACTAGCGGTCGAGTCGAGCAGTACTTC
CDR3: CASSVATSGRVEQYF